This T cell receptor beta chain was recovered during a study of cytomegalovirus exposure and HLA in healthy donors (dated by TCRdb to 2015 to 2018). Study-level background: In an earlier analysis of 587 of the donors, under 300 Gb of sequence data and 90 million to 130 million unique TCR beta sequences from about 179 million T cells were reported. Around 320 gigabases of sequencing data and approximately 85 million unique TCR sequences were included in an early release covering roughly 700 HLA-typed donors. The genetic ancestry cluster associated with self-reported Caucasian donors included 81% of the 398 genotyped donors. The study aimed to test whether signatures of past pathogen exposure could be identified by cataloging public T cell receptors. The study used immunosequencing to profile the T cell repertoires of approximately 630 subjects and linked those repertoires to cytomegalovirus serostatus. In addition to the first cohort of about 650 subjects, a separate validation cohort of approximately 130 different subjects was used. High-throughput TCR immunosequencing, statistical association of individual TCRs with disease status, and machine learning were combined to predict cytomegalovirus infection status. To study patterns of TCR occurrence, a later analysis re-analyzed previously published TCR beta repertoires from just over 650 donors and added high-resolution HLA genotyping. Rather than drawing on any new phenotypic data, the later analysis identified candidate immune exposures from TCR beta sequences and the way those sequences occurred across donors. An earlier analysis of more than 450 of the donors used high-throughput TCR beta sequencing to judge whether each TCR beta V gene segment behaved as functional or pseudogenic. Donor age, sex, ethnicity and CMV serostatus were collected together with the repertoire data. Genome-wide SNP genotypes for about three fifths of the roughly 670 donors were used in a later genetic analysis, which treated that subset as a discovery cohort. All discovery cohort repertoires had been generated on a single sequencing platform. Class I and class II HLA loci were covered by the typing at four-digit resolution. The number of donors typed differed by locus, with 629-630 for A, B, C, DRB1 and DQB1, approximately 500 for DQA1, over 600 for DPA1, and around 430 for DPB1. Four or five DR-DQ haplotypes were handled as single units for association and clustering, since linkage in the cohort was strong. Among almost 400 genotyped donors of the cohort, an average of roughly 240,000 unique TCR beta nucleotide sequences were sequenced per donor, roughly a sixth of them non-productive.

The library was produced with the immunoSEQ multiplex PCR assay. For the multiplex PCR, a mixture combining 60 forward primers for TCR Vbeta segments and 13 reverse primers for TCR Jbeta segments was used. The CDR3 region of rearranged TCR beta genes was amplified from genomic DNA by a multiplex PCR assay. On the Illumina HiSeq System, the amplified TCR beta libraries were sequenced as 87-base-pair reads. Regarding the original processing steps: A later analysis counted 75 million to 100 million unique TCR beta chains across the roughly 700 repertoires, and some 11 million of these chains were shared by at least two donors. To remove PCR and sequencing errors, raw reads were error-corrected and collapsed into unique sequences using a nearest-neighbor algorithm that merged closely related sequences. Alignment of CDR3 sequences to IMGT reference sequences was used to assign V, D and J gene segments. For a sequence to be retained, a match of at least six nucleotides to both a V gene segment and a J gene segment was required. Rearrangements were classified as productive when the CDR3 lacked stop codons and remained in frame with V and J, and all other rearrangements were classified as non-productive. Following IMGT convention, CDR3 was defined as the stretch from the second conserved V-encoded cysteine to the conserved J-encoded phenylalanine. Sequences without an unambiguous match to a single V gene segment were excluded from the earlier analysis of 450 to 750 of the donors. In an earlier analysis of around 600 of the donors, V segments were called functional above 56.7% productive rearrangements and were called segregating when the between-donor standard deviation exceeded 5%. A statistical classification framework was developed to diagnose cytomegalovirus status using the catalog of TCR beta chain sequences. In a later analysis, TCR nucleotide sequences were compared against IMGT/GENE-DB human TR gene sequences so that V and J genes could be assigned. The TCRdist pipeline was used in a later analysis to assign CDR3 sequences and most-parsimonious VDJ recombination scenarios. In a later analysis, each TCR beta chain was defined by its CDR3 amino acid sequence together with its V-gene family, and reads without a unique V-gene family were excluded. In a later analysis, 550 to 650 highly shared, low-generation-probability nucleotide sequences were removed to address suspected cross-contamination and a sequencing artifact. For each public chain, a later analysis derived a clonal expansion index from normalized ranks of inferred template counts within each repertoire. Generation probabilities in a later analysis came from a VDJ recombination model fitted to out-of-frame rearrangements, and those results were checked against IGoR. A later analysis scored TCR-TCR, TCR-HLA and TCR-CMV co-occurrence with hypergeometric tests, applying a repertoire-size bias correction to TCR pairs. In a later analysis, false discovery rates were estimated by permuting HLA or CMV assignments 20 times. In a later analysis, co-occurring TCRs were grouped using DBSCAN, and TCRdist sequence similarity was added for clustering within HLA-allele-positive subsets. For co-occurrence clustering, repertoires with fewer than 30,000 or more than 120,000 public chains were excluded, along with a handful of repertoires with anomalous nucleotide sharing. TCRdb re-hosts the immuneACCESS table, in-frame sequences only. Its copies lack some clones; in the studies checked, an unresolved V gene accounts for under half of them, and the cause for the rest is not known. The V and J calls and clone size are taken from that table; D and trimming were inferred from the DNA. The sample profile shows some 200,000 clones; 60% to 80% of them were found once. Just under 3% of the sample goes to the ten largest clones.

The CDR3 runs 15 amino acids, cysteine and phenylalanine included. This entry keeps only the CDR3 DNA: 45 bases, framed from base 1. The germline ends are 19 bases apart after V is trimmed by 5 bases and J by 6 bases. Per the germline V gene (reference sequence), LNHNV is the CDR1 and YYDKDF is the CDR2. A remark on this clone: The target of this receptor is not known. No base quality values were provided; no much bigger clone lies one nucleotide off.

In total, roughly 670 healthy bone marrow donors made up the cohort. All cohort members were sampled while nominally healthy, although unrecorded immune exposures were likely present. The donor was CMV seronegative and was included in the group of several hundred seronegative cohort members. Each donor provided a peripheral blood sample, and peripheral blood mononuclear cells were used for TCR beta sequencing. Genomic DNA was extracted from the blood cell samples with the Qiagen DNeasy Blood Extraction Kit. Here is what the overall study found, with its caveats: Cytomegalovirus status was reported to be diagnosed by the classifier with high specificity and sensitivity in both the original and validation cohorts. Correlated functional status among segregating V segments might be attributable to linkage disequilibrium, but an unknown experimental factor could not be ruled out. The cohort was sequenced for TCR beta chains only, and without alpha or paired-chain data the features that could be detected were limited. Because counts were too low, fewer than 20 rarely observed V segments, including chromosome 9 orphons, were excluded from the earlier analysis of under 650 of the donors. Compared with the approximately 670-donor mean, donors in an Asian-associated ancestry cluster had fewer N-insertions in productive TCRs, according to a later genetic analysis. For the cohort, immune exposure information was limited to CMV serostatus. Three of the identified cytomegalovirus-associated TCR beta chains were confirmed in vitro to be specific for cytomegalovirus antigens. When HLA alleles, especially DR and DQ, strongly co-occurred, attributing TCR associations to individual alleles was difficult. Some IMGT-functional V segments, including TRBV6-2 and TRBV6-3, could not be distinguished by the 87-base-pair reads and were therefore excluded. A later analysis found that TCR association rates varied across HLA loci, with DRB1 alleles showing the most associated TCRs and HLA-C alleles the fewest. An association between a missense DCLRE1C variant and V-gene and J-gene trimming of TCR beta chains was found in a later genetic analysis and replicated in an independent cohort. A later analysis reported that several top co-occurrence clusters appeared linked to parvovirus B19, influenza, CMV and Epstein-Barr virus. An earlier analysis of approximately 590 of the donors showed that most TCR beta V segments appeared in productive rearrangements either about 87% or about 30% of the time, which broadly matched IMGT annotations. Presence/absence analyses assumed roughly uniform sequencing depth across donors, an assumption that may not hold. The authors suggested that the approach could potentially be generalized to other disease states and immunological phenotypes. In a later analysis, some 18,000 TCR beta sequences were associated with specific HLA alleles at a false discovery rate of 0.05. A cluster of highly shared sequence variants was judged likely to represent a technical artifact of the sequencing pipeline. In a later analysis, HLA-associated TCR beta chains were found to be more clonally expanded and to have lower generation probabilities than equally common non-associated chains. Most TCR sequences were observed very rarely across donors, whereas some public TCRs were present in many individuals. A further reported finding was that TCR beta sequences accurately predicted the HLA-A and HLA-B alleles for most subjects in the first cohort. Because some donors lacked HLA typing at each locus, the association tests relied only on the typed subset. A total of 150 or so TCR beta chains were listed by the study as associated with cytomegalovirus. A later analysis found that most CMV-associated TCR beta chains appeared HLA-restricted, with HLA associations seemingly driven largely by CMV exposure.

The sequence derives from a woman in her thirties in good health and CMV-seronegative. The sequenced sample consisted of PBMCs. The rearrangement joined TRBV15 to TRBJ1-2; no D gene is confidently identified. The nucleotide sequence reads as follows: TGTGCCACCAGCCGCCGGAGTAGACTTAAGAATGGCTACACCTTC. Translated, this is CATSRRSRLKNGYTF.